This T cell receptor (beta chain) was recorded in a study of molecular identifiers for immune sequencing clone quantification. Study background: With replicates, the RNA of about 20,000 or 100,000 naive CD8 cells was split five ways and four were sequenced.

A note on this clonotype: It may be a read error: a sequence one base away is much more abundant.

The length of the CDR3 is 16 residues. Germline V lookup: CDR1 LGHDT, CDR2 YNNKEL (reference sequence). From the PCR reads, TCRdb called clonotypes with MiXCR, one entry per CDR3 protein. The sample consists of over 550,000 distinct CDR3 sequences, roughly 23% of them appearing once. The chain links TRBV3-1 to TRBJ1-4; D might be TRBD1 (5 bases). Sequencing was carried out using naive CD8+ T cells from blood, with Jurkat cell RNA spiked in. Stated subset: FACS-sorted CD8+CD4-CCR7+CD45RA+ naive T cells. This clonotype was obtained from a human donor in good health. Some libraries in this study had Jurkat cell RNA spiked in. The CDR3 region has the DNA TGTGCCAGCAGTCAAGGGGAGGTATCCCCGAATGAAAAACTGTGTTTT. Translating it yields CASSQGEVSPNEKLCF.